This T cell receptor (beta chain) was captured in a study of blood T cell repertoires in COVID-19 (dated by TCRdb to about 2020). Background for the entire study: Samples covering the acute and convalescent phases of COVID-19 were provided by collaborators in the United States, Italy and Spain. HLA class I and class II types, where available, came from metadata supplied by the sample provider rather than from assay-based typing. Samples were obtained from the ongoing ImmuneRACE study (first 160 participants) and from 1,254 subjects provided by 6 global collaborators. Deeply sampled blood TCRbeta repertoires from subjects exposed to, actively infected with, or recovered from COVID-19 were included in the dataset. The prospective study material was composed of cDNA or gDNA derived from T cells, B-cell-depleted T cells, or PBMCs. The sample metadata nearly always contained a de-identified subject ID, COVID-19 status, age in years and sex. A freely available public database, intended as a resource for researchers studying the immune response to SARS-CoV-2, is where the repertoires were released.

Deletion took 3 bases off V and 5 bases off J, with a span of 12 bases between the germline ends. Reading the germline V gene gives CDR1 SGHRS and CDR2 YFSETQ. The CDR3 goes from the cysteine to the phenylalanine over 13 residues. The only DNA kept is the CDR3, 39 bases in frame from the first base. What the study reported, not specific to this receptor: Clinical and demographic metadata were provided uncurated, with the amount varying by source and participant.

Participants in the prospective study were aged roughly 18 to 100 years, lived in 24 United States geographic areas, and enrolled through a virtual design. In the prospective study, participants were assigned to cohorts based on the clinical history participants reported in a screening survey and a study questionnaire. Mobile phlebotomists in the prospective study collected whole blood, serum and a nasopharyngeal or oropharyngeal swab from every participant. Participants in the prospective study had the option to provide additional blood draws and questionnaires over a roughly two-month period. Before DNA extraction, blood samples from the prospective study were shipped at room temperature or frozen. As for this clone: Which antigen it targets is not known. Base quality data are lacking; no much larger clone is found one base away.

The immunoSEQ Assay, a bias-controlled multiplex PCR, was used to amplify TCRbeta CDR3 regions from genomic DNA. As for the authors' bioinformatics: The number of nucleated cells in each sample was estimated from the amplification of reference gene primers within the assay. To quantify the absolute abundance of each unique TCRbeta CDR3 rearrangement, sequence reads were collapsed and filtered. For each sample, productive Simpson clonality was calculated by taking the square root of Simpson's diversity index across productive rearrangements. As stored in TCRdb, this immuneACCESS dataset retains in-frame rearrangements with V and J assigned. A fraction of the clones does not appear; measured against another copy, unresolved V genes explain less than half of the discrepancy, and the remainder lacks a known reason. The V and J calls and clone size are taken from that table; D and trimming were inferred from the DNA. This sample comprises approximately 190,000 clones, 65% to 90% of them detected only once. 4.5% to 6.5% of the sample comes from the top ten.

The receptor was derived from a woman in her fifties or sixties with acute COVID-19. Specimen: PBMCs or T cells enriched from blood (not recorded which). This chain joins TRBV5-1 to TRBJ2-7; perhaps TRBD2 is the D gene, with 5 bases matching. The DNA sequence follows: TGCGCCAGCAGCTGGGTCGGGGTTGACGAGCAGTACTTC. Translated, this is CASSWVGVDEQYF.